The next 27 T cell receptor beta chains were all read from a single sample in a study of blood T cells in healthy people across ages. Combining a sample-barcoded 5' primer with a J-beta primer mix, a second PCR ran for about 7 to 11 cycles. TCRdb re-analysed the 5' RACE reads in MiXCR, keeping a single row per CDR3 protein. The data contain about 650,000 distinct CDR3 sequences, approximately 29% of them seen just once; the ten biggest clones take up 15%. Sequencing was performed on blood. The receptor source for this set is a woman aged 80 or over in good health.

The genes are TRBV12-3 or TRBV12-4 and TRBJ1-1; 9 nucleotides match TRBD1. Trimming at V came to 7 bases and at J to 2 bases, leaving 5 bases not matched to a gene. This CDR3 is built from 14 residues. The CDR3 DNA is TGTGCCAGCACCCGGGGACAGGGAAACACTGAAGCTTTCTTT. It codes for CASTRGQGNTEAFF.

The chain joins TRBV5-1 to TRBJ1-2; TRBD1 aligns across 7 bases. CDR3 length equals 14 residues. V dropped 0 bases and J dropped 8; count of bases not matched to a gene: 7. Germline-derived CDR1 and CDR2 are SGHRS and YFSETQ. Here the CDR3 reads CASSLGQGPRGYTF. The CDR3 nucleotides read TGCGCCAGCAGCTTGGGACAGGGCCCCCGCGGCTACACCTTC.

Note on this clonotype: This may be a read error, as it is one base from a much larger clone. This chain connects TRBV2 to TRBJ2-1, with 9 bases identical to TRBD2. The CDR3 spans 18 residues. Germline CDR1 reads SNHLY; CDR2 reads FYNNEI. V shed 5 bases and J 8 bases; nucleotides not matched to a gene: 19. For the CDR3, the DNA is TGTGCCAGCAGTAAATCCGGTTATCAGCGGGGGGCCGGGGATGAGCAGTTCTTC. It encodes CASSKSGYQRGAGDEQFF.

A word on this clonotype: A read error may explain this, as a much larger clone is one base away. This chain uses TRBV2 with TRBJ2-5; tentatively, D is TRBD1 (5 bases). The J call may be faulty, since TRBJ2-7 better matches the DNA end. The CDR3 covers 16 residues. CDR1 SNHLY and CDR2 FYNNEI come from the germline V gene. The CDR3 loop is CASKGGLGAGTCEQYF. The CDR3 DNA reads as TGTGCCAGCAAAGGTGGATTAGGGGCCGGAACCTGCGAGCAGTACTTC.

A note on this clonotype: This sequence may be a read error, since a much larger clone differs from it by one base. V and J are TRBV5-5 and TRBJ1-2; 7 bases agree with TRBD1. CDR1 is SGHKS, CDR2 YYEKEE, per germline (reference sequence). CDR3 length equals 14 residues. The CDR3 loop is CANSLEGAGYGYTF. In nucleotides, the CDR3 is TGTGCCAACAGCTTGGAGGGGGCAGGGTATGGCTACACCTTC.

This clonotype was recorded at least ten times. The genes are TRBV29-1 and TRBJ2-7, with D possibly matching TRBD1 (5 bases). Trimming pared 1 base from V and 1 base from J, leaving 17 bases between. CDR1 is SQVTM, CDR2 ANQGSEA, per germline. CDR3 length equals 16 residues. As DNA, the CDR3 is TGCAGCGTTGAAGGCGAAGGGGCCCAAGGGTCCTACGAGCAGTACTTC. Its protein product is CSVEGEGAQGSYEQYF.

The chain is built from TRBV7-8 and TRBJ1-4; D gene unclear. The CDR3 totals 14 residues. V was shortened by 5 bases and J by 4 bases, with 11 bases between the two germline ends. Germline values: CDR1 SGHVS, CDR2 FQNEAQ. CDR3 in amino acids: CASSPRRINEKLFF. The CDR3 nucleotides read TGTGCCAGCAGCCCCAGGAGGATTAATGAAAAACTGTTTTTT.

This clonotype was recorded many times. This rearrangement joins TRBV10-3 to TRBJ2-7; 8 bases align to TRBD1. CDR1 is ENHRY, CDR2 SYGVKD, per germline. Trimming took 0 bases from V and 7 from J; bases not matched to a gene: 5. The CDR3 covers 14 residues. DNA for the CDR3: TGTGCCATCAGTGAGTCTCAGGGGGCGAGTGAGCAGTACTTC. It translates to CAISESQGASEQYF.

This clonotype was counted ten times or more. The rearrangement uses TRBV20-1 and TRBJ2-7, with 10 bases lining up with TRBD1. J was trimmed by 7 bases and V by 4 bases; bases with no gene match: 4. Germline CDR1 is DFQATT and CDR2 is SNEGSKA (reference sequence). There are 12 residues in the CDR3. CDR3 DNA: TGCAGTGCTACGGGACAGGGGCGGGAGCAGTACTTC. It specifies CSATGQGREQYF.

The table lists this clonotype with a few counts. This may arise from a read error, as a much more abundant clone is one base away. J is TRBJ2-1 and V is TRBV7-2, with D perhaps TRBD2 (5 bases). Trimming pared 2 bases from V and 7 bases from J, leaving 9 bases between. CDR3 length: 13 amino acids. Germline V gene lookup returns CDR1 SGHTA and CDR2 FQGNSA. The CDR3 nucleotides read TGTGCCAGCAGCTTACCTAGCAGGAATGAGCAGTTCTTC. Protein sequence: CASSLPSRNEQFF.

The CDR3: CASSSVAGVAYNEQFF. CDR3 coding DNA: TGTGCCAGCAGCTCTGTAGCGGGAGTGGCCTACAATGAGCAGTTCTTC. This chain connects TRBV7-9 to TRBJ2-1; 9 bases are shared with TRBD2. With V trimmed by 4 bases and J by 2 bases, 6 bases remained unmatched. CDR1 and CDR2 (germline): SEHNR, FQNEAQ (reference sequence). The length of the CDR3 is 16 residues.

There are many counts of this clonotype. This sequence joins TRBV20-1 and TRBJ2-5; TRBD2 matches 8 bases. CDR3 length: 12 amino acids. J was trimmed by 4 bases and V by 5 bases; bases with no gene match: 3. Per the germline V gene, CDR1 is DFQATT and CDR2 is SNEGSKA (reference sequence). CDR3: CSALAGSETQYF. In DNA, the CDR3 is TGCAGTGCTTTAGCGGGGTCAGAGACCCAGTACTTC.

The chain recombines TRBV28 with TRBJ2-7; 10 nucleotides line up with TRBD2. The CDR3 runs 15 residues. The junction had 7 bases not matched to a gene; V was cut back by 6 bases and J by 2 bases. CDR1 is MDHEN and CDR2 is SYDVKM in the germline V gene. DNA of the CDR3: TGTGCCAGCAGACCACGCCTAGCGGGGGCCTACGAGCAGTACTTC. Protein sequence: CASRPRLAGAYEQYF. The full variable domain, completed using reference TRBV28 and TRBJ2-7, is DVKVTQSSRYLVKRTGEKVFLECVQDMDHENMFWYRQDPGLGLRLIYFSYDVKMKEKGDIPEGYSVSREKKERFSLILESASTNQTSMYLCASRPRLAGAYEQYFGPGTRLTVT.

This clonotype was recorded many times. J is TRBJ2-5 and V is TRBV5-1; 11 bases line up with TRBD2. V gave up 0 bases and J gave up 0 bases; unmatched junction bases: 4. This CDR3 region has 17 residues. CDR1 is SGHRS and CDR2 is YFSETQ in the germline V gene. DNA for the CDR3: TGCGCCAGCAGCTTGGCGGCTAGCGGGGGGTACCAAGAGACCCAGTACTTC. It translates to CASSLAASGGYQETQYF.

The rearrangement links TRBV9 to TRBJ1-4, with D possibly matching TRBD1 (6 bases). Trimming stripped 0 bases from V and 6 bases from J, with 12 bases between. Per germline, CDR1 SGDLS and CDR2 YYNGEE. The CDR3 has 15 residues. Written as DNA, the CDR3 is TGTGCCAGCAGCGTAGGTATGGGGGCGCATGAAAAACTGTTTTTT. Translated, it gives CASSVGMGAHEKLFF. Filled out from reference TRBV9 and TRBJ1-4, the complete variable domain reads DSGVTQTPKHLITATGQRVTLRCSPRSGDLSVYWYQQSLDQGLQFLIQYYNGEERAKGNILERFSAQQFPDLHSELNLSSLELGDSALYFCASSVGMGAHEKLFFGSGTQLSVL.

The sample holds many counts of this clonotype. The CDR3 loop reads CASSSTGTPAREQYF. CDR3 nucleotide sequence: TGCGCCAGCAGCTCAACCGGGACACCAGCTCGGGAGCAGTACTTC. The V and J genes are TRBV5-1 and TRBJ2-7, with a possible D match to TRBD1 (6 bases). Germline-derived CDR1 and CDR2 are SGHRS and YFSETQ. The CDR3 runs 15 residues. The V gene lost 3 bases and the J gene lost 7 bases, with 20 bases spanning the gap.

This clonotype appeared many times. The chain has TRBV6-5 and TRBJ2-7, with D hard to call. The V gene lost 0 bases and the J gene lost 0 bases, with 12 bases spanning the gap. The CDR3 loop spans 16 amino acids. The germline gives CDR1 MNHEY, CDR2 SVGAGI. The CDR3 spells CASSYSRLRASYEQYF. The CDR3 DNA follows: TGTGCCAGCAGTTACTCGCGTCTCCGAGCCTCCTACGAGCAGTACTTC.

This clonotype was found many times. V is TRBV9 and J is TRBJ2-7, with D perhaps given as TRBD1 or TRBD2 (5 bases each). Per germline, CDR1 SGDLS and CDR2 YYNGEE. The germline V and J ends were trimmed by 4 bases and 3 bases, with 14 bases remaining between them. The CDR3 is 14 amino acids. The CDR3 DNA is TGTGCCAGCAGCCCCAGGGTGGGAGACTACGAGCAGTACTTC. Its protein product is CASSPRVGDYEQYF.

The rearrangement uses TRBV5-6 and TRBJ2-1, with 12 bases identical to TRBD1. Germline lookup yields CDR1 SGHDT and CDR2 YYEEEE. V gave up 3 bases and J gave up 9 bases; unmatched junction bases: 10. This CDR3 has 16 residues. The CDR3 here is CASSSLPGQGAGEQFF. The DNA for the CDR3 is TGTGCCAGCAGCTCATTACCGGGACAGGGGGCCGGTGAGCAGTTCTTC.

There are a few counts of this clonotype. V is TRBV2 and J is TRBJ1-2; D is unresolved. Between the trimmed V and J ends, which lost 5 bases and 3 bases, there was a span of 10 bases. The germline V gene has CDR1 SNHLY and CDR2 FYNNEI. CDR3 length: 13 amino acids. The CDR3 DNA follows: TGTGCCAGCAGTAAGGACGGAGACTATGGCTACACCTTC. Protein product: CASSKDGDYGYTF.

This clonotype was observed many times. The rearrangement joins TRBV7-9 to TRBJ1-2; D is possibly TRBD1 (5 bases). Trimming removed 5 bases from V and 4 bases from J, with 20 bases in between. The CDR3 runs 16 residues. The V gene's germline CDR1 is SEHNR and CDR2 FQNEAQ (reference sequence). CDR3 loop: CASSPMGPSEGYGYTF. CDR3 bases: TGTGCCAGCAGCCCGATGGGACCATCGGAGGGCTATGGCTACACCTTC.

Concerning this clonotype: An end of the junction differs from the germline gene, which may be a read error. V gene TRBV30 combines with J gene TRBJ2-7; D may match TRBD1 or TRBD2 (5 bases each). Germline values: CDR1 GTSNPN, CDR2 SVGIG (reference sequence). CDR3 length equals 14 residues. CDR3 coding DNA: TGTGCCTGGAGGCCCGGGACCCTAATCTACAAGCAGTACTTC. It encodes CAWRPGTLIYKQYF.

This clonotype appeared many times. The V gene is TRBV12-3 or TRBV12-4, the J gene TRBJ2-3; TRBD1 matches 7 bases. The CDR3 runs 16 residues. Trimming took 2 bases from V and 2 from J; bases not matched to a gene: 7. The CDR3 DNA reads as TGTGCCAGCAGTTTAACCGGACAGGCGATCACAGATACGCAGTATTTT. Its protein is CASSLTGQAITDTQYF.

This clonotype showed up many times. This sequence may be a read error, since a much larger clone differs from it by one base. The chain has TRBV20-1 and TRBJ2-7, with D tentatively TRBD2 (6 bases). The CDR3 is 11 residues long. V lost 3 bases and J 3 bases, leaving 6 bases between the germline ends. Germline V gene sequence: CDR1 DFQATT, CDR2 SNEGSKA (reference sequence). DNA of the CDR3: TGCAGTGCTAGGCGGGGCTACGAGCAGTACTTC. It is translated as CSARRGYEQYF.

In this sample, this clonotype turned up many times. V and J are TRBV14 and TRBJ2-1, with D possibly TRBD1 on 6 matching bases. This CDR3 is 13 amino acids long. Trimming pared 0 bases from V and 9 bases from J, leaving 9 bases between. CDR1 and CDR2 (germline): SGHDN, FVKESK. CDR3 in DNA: TGTGCCAGCAGCCAAGACTTAGGGGGTGAGCAGTTCTTC. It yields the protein CASSQDLGGEQFF.

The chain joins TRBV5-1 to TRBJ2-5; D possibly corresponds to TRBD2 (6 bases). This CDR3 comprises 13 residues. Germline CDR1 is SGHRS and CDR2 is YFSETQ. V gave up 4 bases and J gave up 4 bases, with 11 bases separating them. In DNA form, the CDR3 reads TGCGCCAGCAGCCCCCGGGACTTAGAGACCCAGTACTTC. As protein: CASSPRDLETQYF.

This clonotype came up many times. The CDR3 DNA reads TGTGCCAGCAGCGAGACAGTGACCTATAATTCACCCCTCCACTTT. Amino acid sequence: CASSETVTYNSPLHF. This chain links TRBV9 with TRBJ1-6; TRBD1 might be the D (5 bases). V lost 3 bases, J lost 2 bases, and 9 bases lay in between. The CDR3 contains 15 residues. Germline values: CDR1 SGDLS, CDR2 YYNGEE.